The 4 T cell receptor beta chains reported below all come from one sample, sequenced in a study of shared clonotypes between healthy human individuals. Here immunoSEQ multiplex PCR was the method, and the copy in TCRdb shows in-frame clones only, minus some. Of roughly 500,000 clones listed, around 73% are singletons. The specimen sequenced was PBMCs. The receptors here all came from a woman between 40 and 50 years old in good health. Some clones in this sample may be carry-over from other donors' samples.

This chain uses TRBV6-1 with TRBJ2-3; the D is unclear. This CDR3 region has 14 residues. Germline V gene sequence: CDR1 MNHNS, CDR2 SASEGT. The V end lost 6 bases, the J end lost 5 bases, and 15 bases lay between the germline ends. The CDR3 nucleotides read TGTGCCAGCAGGTCGTTTAGGGTCGAAGATACGCAGTATTTT. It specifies CASRSFRVEDTQYF.

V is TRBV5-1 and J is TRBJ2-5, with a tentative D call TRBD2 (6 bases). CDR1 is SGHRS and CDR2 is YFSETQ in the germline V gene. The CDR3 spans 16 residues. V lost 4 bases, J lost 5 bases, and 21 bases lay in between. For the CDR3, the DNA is TGCGCCAGCAGCAACCGGGACTCTCCCCCAGGGGAGACCCAGTACTTC. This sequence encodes CASSNRDSPPGETQYF.

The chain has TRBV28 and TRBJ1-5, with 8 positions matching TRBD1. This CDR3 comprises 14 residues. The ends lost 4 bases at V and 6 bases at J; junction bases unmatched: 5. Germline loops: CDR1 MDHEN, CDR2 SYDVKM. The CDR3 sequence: CASSSQGAIQPQHF. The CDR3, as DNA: TGTGCCAGCAGTTCCCAGGGGGCGATTCAGCCCCAGCATTTT.

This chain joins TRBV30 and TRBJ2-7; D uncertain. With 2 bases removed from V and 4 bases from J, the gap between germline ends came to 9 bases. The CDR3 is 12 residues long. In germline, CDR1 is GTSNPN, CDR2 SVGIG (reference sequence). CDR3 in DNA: TGTGCCTGGAGTCGGACGACATACGAGCAGTACTTC. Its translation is CAWSRTTYEQYF.